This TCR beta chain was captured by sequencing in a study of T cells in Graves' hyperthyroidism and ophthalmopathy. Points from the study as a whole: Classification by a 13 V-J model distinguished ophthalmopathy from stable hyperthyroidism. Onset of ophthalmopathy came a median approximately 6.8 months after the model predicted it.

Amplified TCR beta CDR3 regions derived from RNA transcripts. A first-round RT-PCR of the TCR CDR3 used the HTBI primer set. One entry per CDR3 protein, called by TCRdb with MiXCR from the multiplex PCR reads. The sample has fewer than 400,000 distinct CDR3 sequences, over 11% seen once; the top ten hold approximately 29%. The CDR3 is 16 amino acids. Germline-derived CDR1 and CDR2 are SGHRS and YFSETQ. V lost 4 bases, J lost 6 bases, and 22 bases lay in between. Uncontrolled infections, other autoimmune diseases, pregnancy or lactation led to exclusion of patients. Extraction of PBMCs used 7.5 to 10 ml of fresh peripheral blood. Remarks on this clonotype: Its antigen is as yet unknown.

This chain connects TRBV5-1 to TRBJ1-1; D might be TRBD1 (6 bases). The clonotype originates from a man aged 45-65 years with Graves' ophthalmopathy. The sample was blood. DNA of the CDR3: TGCGCCAGCAGCATGGTGTGGGGGGCGCAGTCCTCTGAAGCTTTCTTT. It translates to CASSMVWGAQSSEAFF.